This note documents a single TCR beta chain sequence. This clone was seen a few times. Its antigen is unknown. No qualities accompany the bases; no much larger clone lies one base away. These data belong to a study of T cell responses to AZD1222 COVID-19 vaccine (dated by TCRdb to about 2021). About the investigation overall: Because spike-specific TCR depth and breadth did not differ between the two schedules, AZD1222 recipients who got a second dose at roughly 4 weeks were pooled with those who got a second dose at roughly 12 weeks. A total of approximately 250 trial participants underwent TCR sequencing, of whom about 210 had received two doses of AZD1222 and about 26 had received two doses of the MenACWY control vaccine. Trial participants were enrolled by age into 18-55, 56-69 and 70-plus year subgroups, with about 150, 27 and 61 TCR-sequenced participants respectively.

What the time point label conveys for this sample: baseline before first vaccination. The vaccinee samples were drawn from two UK trials, COV001 and COV002, one of which was a single-blind randomized controlled phase 2/3 trial testing AZD1222 (ChAdOx1 nCoV-19) in healthy adults. Trial participant PBMC samples were collected at day 0 and day 28 after the second dose for TCRbeta chain sequencing. What the work shows at the level of the full study, not this receptor alone: Reportedly, close to half of the unique spike-specific TCRs recognized epitopes lying outside the regions that are mutated in the B.1.351 and B.1.1.7 variants. Participants were mostly white British, with more females than males. The authors suggested clonal diversity may have been underestimated. After two AZD1222 doses, both the breadth and the depth of spike-specific TCRs were significantly higher than at day 0 and than in MenACWY recipients. The whole spike protein was spanned by vaccine-associated CD4 TCRs, and dominant responses were seen in regions 160-218 and 743-854. Because no day 14 peak-response samples were available, the repertoires could be characterized only after the peak T cell response. Conclusions about previously exposed vaccinees were limited because only six AZD1222 recipients were SARS-CoV-2 seropositive at baseline. In the small 56-69-year group, the increase in depth fell short of significance, most likely because of low power.

The CDR3 regions of human TCRbeta chains were subjected to immunosequencing. As for the authors' bioinformatics: TCRs in the repertoires were matched against a reference library of SARS-CoV-2-specific TCRs that had been generated with the MIRA antigen-specificity platform. Breadth was defined as the fraction of unique TCRs that were SARS-CoV-2-associated, and depth was defined as the fraction of total T cells that were SARS-CoV-2-associated. Using the MIRA data, each spike-specific TCR was assigned both to the spike region to which the TCR was reactive and to a CD4 or CD8 class. Log10-transformed breadth and depth values were compared by one-way ANOVA with Sidak's multiple comparisons tests. TCRdb provides this immuneACCESS table in a form limited to in-frame rearrangements. Some clones are lacking; in checked studies, under half of them reflect an unresolved V gene, and why the rest are absent is not known. V and J calls plus clone size are reproduced from that table; the DNA served to infer D and trimming. In all, the sample holds 65,000 to 95,000 clones, and roughly 81% of those were seen once. The ten biggest clones cover about 13% of the sample.

The CDR1 and CDR2 encoded by the germline V gene are SGHTA and FQGNSA. Trimming at the junction amounts to 1 base on V and 0 bases on J, and the germline ends lie 6 bases apart. The CDR3 spans 14 residues, from the cysteine through the phenylalanine. The only DNA kept is the CDR3, 42 bases in frame from the first base. The chain links TRBV7-2 with TRBJ1-1; the D gene is perhaps TRBD1, from 5 matching bases. The sequencing used peripheral blood, collected on day 0 of AZD1222 vaccination. The TCR originated in an adult in good health. The CDR3 region reads CASSLGQLNTEAFF. The DNA sequence is as follows: TGTGCCAGCAGCTTAGGACAGCTGAACACTGAAGCTTTCTTT. With all but the CDR3 taken from the reference TRBV7-2 and TRBJ1-1 genes, the full variable domain is: GAGVSQSPSNKVTEKGKDVELRCDPISGHTALYWYRQSLGQGLEFLIYFQGNSAPDKSGLPSDRFSAERTGGSVSTLTIQRTQQEDSAVYLCASSLGQLNTEAFFGQGTRLTVV.